This T cell receptor (beta chain) comes out of a study of blood T cell repertoires in COVID-19. Study-wide context: The analysed material was cDNA or gDNA that came from T cells, B-cell-depleted T cells, or PBMCs.

V was trimmed by 1 base and J by 1 base, leaving 5 bases between them. CDR3 length equals 13 residues. Germline CDR1 SGHRS, CDR2 YFSETQ. Points on this clone: Other DNA sequences in this sample translate to the same CDR3.

TCRdb's copy holds only in-frame clones and misses some; the assay was immunoSEQ multiplex PCR. Of some 240,000 clones listed, about 90% are singletons. Sequenced material: peripheral blood. This receptor was taken from a man aged 55 to 70 who had recovered from COVID-19. V usage is TRBV5-1 and J usage is TRBJ1-1; D gene ambiguous. In DNA form, the CDR3 reads TGCGCCAGCAGCTTGCGGGGGAACACTGAAGCTTTCTTT. Residues: CASSLRGNTEAFF. The full variable domain, rest sourced from reference TRBV5-1 and TRBJ1-1, is KAGVTQTPRYLIKTRGQQVTLSCSPISGHRSVSWYQQTPGQGLQFLFEYFSETQRNKGNFPGRFSGRQFSNSRSEMNVSTLELGDSALYLCASSLRGNTEAFFGQGTRLTVV.